This T cell receptor (beta chain) was sequenced for a study of shared clonotypes between healthy human individuals (TCRdb year 2020). Study-wide context: Three men and two women, aged 18 to 49 years, made up the cohort. For each donor, CD4 naive and CD4 memory were each given three plates, CD8 naive was given two plates, and CD8 memory was given one plate. To estimate repertoire size and how much clonotype sharing occurs between individuals, the study deeply sequenced the blood TCR repertoires of roughly 5 healthy adults. To increase sequencing depth and limit assay-specific biases, TCR repertoire library preparation and sequencing were carried out by different laboratories using diverse techniques. Each donor's leukapheresis produced roughly between roughly 0.9 and 9 billion PBMCs.

TCR CDR3 regions were amplified from genomic DNA by multiplex PCR using the deep immunoSEQ assay. Extracted genomic DNA from each cell subset was spread evenly across all wells of several immunoSEQ 96-well plates, with each plate serving as a replicate. For sorted subsets, around 200 ng genomic DNA, equal to 30,000 to 35,000 T cell genomes, was loaded into each replicate PCR. Purified libraries were measured with a Qubit 3.0 fluorometer, size-checked on a Bioanalyzer 2100, and measured again with the KAPA Library Quantification kit. Every immunoSEQ 96-well plate was sequenced on a dedicated single-read 150-cycle Illumina NextSeq 550 flow cell. The study's own analysis went as follows. Because the immunoSEQ output included only junctional sequences and no quality scores, the filtering could not be the same as the filtering used for full-length reads. Sequences were annotated with PyIR, a Python wrapper for IgBLAST v1.9, using IMGT germline references to assign V/J genes and CDR3. Any read was removed if the V/J assignment was weak (E-value above 1e-6), the CDR3 was missing, or the read contained stop codons, out-of-frame junctions, or ambiguous translated residues. V3J clonotypes were defined as sequences sharing the same inferred V gene, J gene, and CDR3 amino acid sequence. To compute the percentage overlap between repertoires, the number of shared unique clonotypes was divided by the size of the smaller repertoire. RTK rarefaction, the Chao1 estimator, and Recon v2.1 estimates of unobserved clonotypes were used to assess repertoire richness. Generation probabilities were computed with OLGA for all TCRbeta clonotypes obtained by the gDNA method from four donors. Imported from immuneACCESS, the table was reduced by TCRdb to in-frame sequences with V and J called. These copies leave out some clones; in studies compared against another copy, an unresolved V gene accounts for under half, and the cause of the remainder is not known. V and J calls and clone size come straight from that table; D and trimming were deduced from the DNA. The sample has some 2.3 million clones on record, 93% of them singletons. In total, the top ten clones hold about 0.37% of the sample.

Unmatched junction bases come to 9, with V trimmed by 1 base and J by 0 bases. The germline V gene specifies MDHEN as CDR1 and SYDVKM as CDR2. The CDR3 covers 17 residues, taking in both the cysteine and the phenylalanine. The only DNA kept is the CDR3, 51 bases in frame from the first base. Here is what the overall study found, with its caveats: Pairwise subsampling indicated that sequencing depth was expected to affect the degree of clonotype sharing among donors. When a few donors were compared, the shared fraction of clonotypes was around 5% for naive CD4, around 3.5% for naive CD8, 2% to 2.5% for memory CD4, and 0.35% to 0.4% for memory CD8. The genetic and exposure-history diversity represented was limited by the small number of donors. Higher generation probabilities were observed for clonotypes shared by all four sorted-subset donors than for non-shared clonotypes. Rarefaction of sorted-subset datasets indicated incomplete sequencing despite the large sequencing depth. Sampling was restricted to blood, and TCR repertoires in tissue are likely to differ from TCR repertoires in blood. Estimated clonotype richness was generally larger for naive than for memory subsets.

This clone is a singleton in its sample. Its binding antigen is unknown. Base qualities are not recorded, but no much larger clone differs from it by a single base. Healthy HIV-negative adults with no recently reported acute infections or vaccinations were included as donors. All donors were Caucasian adults living in Nashville, Tennessee, USA. Magnetic negative selection was used to enrich CD4+ T cells, after which naive cells were positively selected on CD45RA and the negative fraction became the memory subset. After blood collection by leukapheresis, PBMCs were isolated using Ficoll-Histopaque density gradient centrifugation and then cryopreserved in the vapor phase of liquid nitrogen. Analytical flow cytometry was used to check the purity and quantity of every magnetically sorted T cell population. Genomic DNA was isolated from each sorted fraction and quantified by UV absorbance on a Nanodrop 2000c.

The sequence derives from a young man in good health. Some clones in this sample may be carry-over from other donors' samples. Recombination linked TRBV28 to TRBJ2-7; TRBD1 aligns with 7 central bases. The sequencing sample was made of naive CD4+ T cells from PBMCs. The label giving this sample's cell subset or site can be read as: CD45RA+ positively selected. The DNA sequence is given as TGTGCCAGCAGTTTATCCCCGGGACAGCATAACTCCTACGAGCAGTACTTC. Its protein reads: CASSLSPGQHNSYEQYF.